This T cell receptor (beta chain) was identified during a study of cytomegalovirus exposure and HLA in healthy donors. Germline V gene lookup returns CDR1 SGDLS and CDR2 YYNGEE. CDR3 length: 15 residues. Trimming removed 0 bases from V and 2 bases from J, with 10 bases in between. The study ran its PCR with 60 Vbeta and 13 Jbeta primers. Data came from immunoSEQ multiplex PCR; TCRdb stores just in-frame clones and leaves some out. The sample includes some 200,000 clones. The J gene is TRBJ2-3, the V gene TRBV9; D ambiguous. The sample comprised PBMCs. The sequence derives from a man aged 25 to 40 in good health and CMV-seronegative. Here the CDR3 DNA reads TGTGCCAGCAGCGTAGATCCAGCGTACACAGATACGCAGTATTTT. Protein sequence: CASSVDPAYTDTQYF.